What follows is one TCR beta chain and its context. These data belong to a study of T cells after yellow fever vaccination. TCRdb passed the 5' RACE reads through MiXCR, listing each CDR3 protein once. The table has 200,000 to 250,000 distinct CDR3 sequences, roughly 3% seen once. The germline V gene has CDR1 DFQATT and CDR2 SNEGSKA (reference sequence). The J segment lost 7 bases and the V segment lost 6 bases, leaving 11 bases of the junction unmatched. CDR3 length equals 14 residues. The sample consisted of CD4+ T cells sorted from PBMCs, taken 10 days after the yellow fever booster vaccination. The genes are TRBV20-1 and TRBJ2-1; 8 nucleotides line up with TRBD1. This TCR was recovered from a man in his late teens or twenties who received the YFV17D yellow fever vaccine. The CDR3 DNA reads TGCAGTGCCGACCGGGACAGGTCGTGGAATGAGCAGTTCTTC. Its protein product is CSADRDRSWNEQFF.